Below, 26 T cell receptor beta chains from the same sample are listed, as sequenced in a study of shared clonotypes between healthy human individuals. Data came from immunoSEQ multiplex PCR; TCRdb stores just in-frame clones and leaves some out. The sample yields 550,000 to 700,000 clones, approximately 73% seen once. The sample was memory CD4+ T cells sorted from blood. As for subset: CD45RA-negative fraction. These receptors were collected from a woman in her 30s in good health.

The V gene is TRBV9, the J gene TRBJ1-1; no reliable D call. Trimming stripped 0 bases from V and 3 bases from J, with 9 bases between. CDR3 length: 14 residues. Germline-derived CDR1 and CDR2 are SGDLS and YYNGEE. DNA for the CDR3: TGTGCCAGCAGCGTAGATCCTGCGGACACTGAAGCTTTCTTT. Protein sequence: CASSVDPADTEAFF.

The genes are TRBV27 and TRBJ2-7; D not certain. Germline V CDR1 and CDR2: MNHEY, SMNVEV (reference sequence). Trimming shortened V by 5 bases and J by 2 bases, and 16 bases separated the two germline ends. This CDR3 region has 15 residues. The CDR3 loop is CASSPDTSNPYEQYF. Written as DNA, the CDR3 is TGTGCCAGCAGTCCCGACACGTCAAACCCCTACGAGCAGTACTTC.

V usage is TRBV7-9 and J usage is TRBJ2-7; TRBD2 agrees at 12 bases. The CDR3 is 15 amino acids. V dropped 5 bases and J dropped 7; count of bases not matched to a gene: 9. The germline gives CDR1 SEHNR, CDR2 FQNEAQ (reference sequence). This CDR3 is CASSPSGLAGWEQYF. The CDR3 bases are TGTGCCAGCAGCCCCTCCGGACTAGCGGGATGGGAGCAGTACTTC.

This clone was detected a few times. This chain joins TRBV19 and TRBJ2-7; 7 bases are a match to TRBD2. Germline loops: CDR1 LNHDA, CDR2 SQIVND (reference sequence). V lost 5 bases, J lost 3 bases, and 7 bases stayed unmatched. This CDR3 region has 14 residues. The CDR3 DNA is TGTGCCAGTAGTCCACCGGGAGGACTCTACGAGCAGTACTTC. Encoded protein: CASSPPGGLYEQYF.

This clone was counted between two and nine times. The chain combines TRBV19 with TRBJ2-7, with 7 bases lining up with TRBD2. The CDR3 sequence is 19 residues long. CDR1 is LNHDA and CDR2 is SQIVND in the germline V gene (reference sequence). Unmatched junction bases numbered 25, after V lost 11 bases and J lost 0 bases. The CDR3 loop is CAGRLEEAMRKRDSYEQYF. CDR3 sequence (DNA): TGTGCCGGCCGGTTAGAGGAGGCGATGAGGAAGCGGGACTCCTACGAGCAGTACTTC.

In this sample, this clone turned up a few times. V is TRBV10-2 and J is TRBJ1-1; D might be TRBD1 (5 bases). Germline V gene sequence: CDR1 WSHSY, CDR2 SAAADI. The CDR3 loop spans 13 amino acids. V was cut by 4 bases and J by 1 base, with 7 bases left in between. In nucleotides, the CDR3 is TGCGCCAGCAGTGGAGACAGGAACACTGAAGCTTTCTTT. Amino acid sequence: CASSGDRNTEAFF.

This chain joins TRBV13 and TRBJ2-7; 12 nucleotides agree with TRBD2. J was trimmed by 2 bases and V by 3 bases; bases with no gene match: 2. From germline, CDR1 is PRHDT and CDR2 FYEKMQ (reference sequence). This CDR3 is built from 15 residues. CDR3 coding DNA: TGTGCCAGCAGCTTCGGACTAGCGGGACCCTACGAGCAGTACTTC. The encoded protein is CASSFGLAGPYEQYF. The full variable domain, in which reference TRBV13 and TRBJ2-7 provide the parts outside the CDR3, is AAGVIQSPRHLIKEKRETATLKCYPIPRHDTVYWYQQGPGQDPQFLISFYEKMQSDKGSIPDRFSAQQFSDYHSELNMSSLELGDSALYFCASSFGLAGPYEQYFGPGTRLTVT.

This clone was seen a handful of times. A read error may explain this, as a much larger clone is one base away. The rearrangement uses TRBV28 and TRBJ1-3; no firm D call. Germline V gene lookup returns CDR1 MDHEN and CDR2 SYDVKM. The CDR3 loop spans 13 amino acids. With 6 bases removed from V and 0 bases from J, the gap between germline ends came to 6 bases. The CDR3 DNA follows: TGTGCCAGCAGGCCAGACTCTGGAAACACCATATATTTT. The encoded protein is CASRPDSGNTIYF.

Only one count was recorded for this clone. The genes are TRBV5-4 and TRBJ1-3; D ambiguous. V dropped 0 bases and J dropped 0 bases, with 7 bases sitting between them. This CDR3 comprises 15 residues. In germline, CDR1 is SGHNT, CDR2 YYREEE (reference sequence). As DNA, the CDR3 is TGTGCCAGCAGCTTGGTGGGGAACTCTGGAAACACCATATATTTT. It encodes CASSLVGNSGNTIYF.

The CDR3 here is CASSPGDFNEKLFF. The DNA for the CDR3 is TGTGCCAGCAGCCCGGGGGATTTTAATGAAAAACTGTTTTTT. The rearrangement links TRBV28 to TRBJ1-4; D perhaps matches TRBD1 (5 bases). Germline V gene data show CDR1 as MDHEN and CDR2 as SYDVKM. V was clipped by 6 bases and J by 4 bases, with 12 bases between them. The CDR3 sequence is 14 residues long. The complete variable domain, with remaining parts taken from reference TRBV28 and TRBJ1-4, reads DVKVTQSSRYLVKRTGEKVFLECVQDMDHENMFWYRQDPGLGLRLIYFSYDVKMKEKGDIPEGYSVSREKKERFSLILESASTNQTSMYLCASSPGDFNEKLFFGSGTQLSVL.

J is TRBJ1-5 and V is TRBV5-3, with 7 bases aligning to TRBD1. TRBV5-3 is an open reading frame whose function is uncertain. The CDR3 sequence is 17 residues long. With V trimmed by 4 bases and J by 5 bases, 15 bases remained unmatched. The CDR3: CARSPLQGRTGHQPQHF. The CDR3 nucleotides are TGTGCCAGAAGCCCTCTACAGGGGCGGACGGGCCATCAGCCCCAGCATTTT.

The chain combines TRBV13 with TRBJ1-4, with 9 bases that match TRBD1. Germline trimming cut 8 bases from V and 3 bases from J; bases unmatched to any gene: 7. The germline CDR1 and CDR2 sequences are PRHDT and FYEKMQ (reference sequence). The CDR3 is made up of 15 amino acids. This CDR3 reads CASGIRTGANEKLFF. DNA for the CDR3: TGTGCCAGCGGGATCCGGACAGGGGCTAATGAAAAACTGTTTTTT.

This chain joins TRBV29-1 and TRBJ2-1; 10 bases align to TRBD2. The V segment lost 3 bases and the J segment 3 bases; nucleotides outside the gene matches: 14. CDR1 is SQVTM, CDR2 ANQGSEA, per germline. The CDR3 loop spans 18 amino acids. The CDR3 is CSVESIGLAELFYNEQFF. The CDR3 region has the DNA TGCAGCGTTGAGTCTATCGGACTAGCGGAATTATTCTACAATGAGCAGTTCTTC.

The chain joins TRBV28 to TRBJ2-5, with D possibly TRBD2 on 6 matching bases. V lost 6 bases and J lost 7, with 15 bases in between. The CDR3 contains 13 residues. Per germline, CDR1 MDHEN and CDR2 SYDVKM. The CDR3 DNA sequence: TGTGCCAGCAGCCTTGGGACTGTTTGGACCCAGTACTTC. This codes for CASSLGTVWTQYF.

This clone was observed at least ten times. V gene TRBV5-1 combines with J gene TRBJ2-1; 8 nucleotides align to TRBD2. V trimming: 4 bases; J trimming: 4 bases; junction bases outside the gene matches: 10. Germline V gene data show CDR1 as SGHRS and CDR2 as YFSETQ. The CDR3 consists of 16 residues. DNA for the CDR3: TGCGCCAGCAGCGGAACTAGCGGACATATTTACAATGAGCAGTTCTTC. Encoded protein: CASSGTSGHIYNEQFF. The complete variable domain, with remaining parts taken from reference TRBV5-1 and TRBJ2-1, reads KAGVTQTPRYLIKTRGQQVTLSCSPISGHRSVSWYQQTPGQGLQFLFEYFSETQRNKGNFPGRFSGRQFSNSRSEMNVSTLELGDSALYLCASSGTSGHIYNEQFFGPGTRLTVL.

This chain links TRBV25-1 with TRBJ2-3; 7 bases align to TRBD2. With 7 bases clipped from V and 2 bases from J, the junction kept 12 bases outside the gene matches. Germline CDR1 and CDR2: MGHDK and SYGVNS. This CDR3 is 16 amino acids long. This chain's CDR3 is CASTSGLHFPTDTQYF. The CDR3 DNA reads as TGTGCCAGCACTTCGGGACTACACTTTCCCACAGATACGCAGTATTTT.

V gene TRBV10-2 combines with J gene TRBJ1-1; TRBD1 aligns across 9 bases. CDR1 and CDR2 (germline): WSHSY, SAAADI. The V gene end was trimmed by 0 bases and the J gene end by 3 bases; junction bases not matched to a gene: 8. This CDR3 has 17 residues. Written as DNA, the CDR3 is TGCGCCAGCAGTGAGTCGACAGGGGGGTCAGTGGACACTGAAGCTTTCTTT. It specifies CASSESTGGSVDTEAFF.

This clone turned up a few times. The CDR3 DNA reads as TGCGCCAGCAGCTTTTTGGGGGATGACAATGAGCAGTTCTTC. Its protein is CASSFLGDDNEQFF. V is TRBV5-1 and J is TRBJ2-1; D may correspond to TRBD1 or TRBD2 (5 bases each). Germline lookup yields CDR1 SGHRS and CDR2 YFSETQ. This CDR3 is built from 14 residues. Trimming stripped 2 bases from V and 5 bases from J, with 11 bases between.

In its sample, this clone was seen once. The J gene is TRBJ2-7, the V gene TRBV25-1; 10 nucleotides agree with TRBD2. The CDR3 extends over 15 amino acids. Germline CDR1 reads MGHDK; CDR2 reads SYGVNS. With 6 bases clipped from V and 4 bases from J, the junction kept 9 bases outside the gene matches. CDR3 in amino acids: CASSRPSGSNYEQYF. CDR3 DNA: TGTGCCAGCAGCCGCCCTAGCGGGAGTAATTACGAGCAGTACTTC.

The rearrangement joins TRBV4-1 to TRBJ1-2, with TRBD1 as a possible D gene (6 bases). Germline V lookup: CDR1 MGHRA, CDR2 YSYEKL. The V and J ends lost 2 bases and 4 bases respectively, with 14 bases between them. This CDR3 has 15 residues. In DNA form, the CDR3 reads TGCGCCAGCAGCCAATTTCACAGGGTGGCCTATGGCTACACCTTC. Translation: CASSQFHRVAYGYTF.

The chain links TRBV27 to TRBJ1-1, with D maybe TRBD1 (6 bases). Germline V gene data show CDR1 as MNHEY and CDR2 as SMNVEV (reference sequence). The V end lost 3 bases, the J end lost 4 bases, and 12 bases lay between the germline ends. The length of the CDR3 is 14 residues. The CDR3 is CASSFIQGGTEAFF. The CDR3 DNA follows: TGTGCCAGCAGTTTTATCCAAGGGGGCACTGAAGCTTTCTTT.

The genes are TRBV5-5 and TRBJ2-7; 7 nucleotides agree with TRBD1. This CDR3 is built from 14 residues. CDR1 and CDR2 (germline): SGHKS, YYEKEE (reference sequence). The V and J ends lost 4 bases and 2 bases, in that order; junction bases with no gene match: 6. The CDR3 sequence: CASSRTGRAYEQYF. As DNA, the CDR3 is TGTGCCAGCAGCCGGACAGGTCGGGCCTACGAGCAGTACTTC.

CDR3 DNA sequence: TGTGCCAGCTCACCCCTTGACGGGACTCTCTACGAGCAGTACTTC. Protein sequence: CASSPLDGTLYEQYF. The J gene is TRBJ2-7, the V gene TRBV18; TRBD2 might be the D (6 bases). Germline CDR1 KGHSH, CDR2 LQKENI. The V gene lost 3 bases and the J gene lost 3 bases, with 15 bases spanning the gap. CDR3 size: 15 residues.

This chain joins TRBV11-2 and TRBJ2-5, with TRBD2 as a possible D gene (6 bases). Germline values: CDR1 SGHAT, CDR2 FQNNGV. Trimming pared 0 bases from V and 5 bases from J, leaving 10 bases between. The CDR3 has 14 amino acids. The CDR3 loop reads CASSLDGGTETQYF. The CDR3 DNA follows: TGTGCCAGCAGCTTAGACGGCGGGACTGAGACCCAGTACTTC.

There are a few counts of this clone. J is TRBJ2-2 and V is TRBV6-1, with D perhaps TRBD2 (5 bases). Trimming stripped 3 bases from V and 4 bases from J, with 15 bases between. The CDR3 is 16 amino acids. Germline CDR1 reads MNHNS; CDR2 reads SASEGT. The CDR3 region has the DNA TGTGCCAGCAGTGATCGTCTGGGCGGGTCCACCGGGGAGCTGTTTTTT. Its translation is CASSDRLGGSTGELFF.

This clone has a handful of counts. The sample contains more than one DNA sequence encoding this CDR3. V gene TRBV6-5 combines with J gene TRBJ2-5, with 11 bases lining up with TRBD2. This CDR3 has 15 residues. The trim removed 5 bases at V and 2 bases at J, leaving 4 bases unmatched. Germline assignment: CDR1 MNHEY and CDR2 SVGAGI. As DNA, the CDR3 is TGTGCCAGCAGTCCTGGGACTAGCGGACAAGAGACCCAGTACTTC. It yields the protein CASSPGTSGQETQYF.